This T cell receptor (beta chain) is drawn from a study of shared clonotypes between healthy human individuals. The data were produced by immunoSEQ multiplex PCR, yet TCRdb's version contains in-frame clones alone and is incomplete. This sample yields about 2.4 million clones, of which under 95% are seen a single time; approximately 0.37% belongs to the top ten. The CDR3 has 12 amino acids. The ends were cut back, 5 bases at V and 6 bases at J, with 9 bases in the middle. Germline values: CDR1 SGHKS, CDR2 YYEKEE (reference sequence). The sample comprised naive CD4+ T cells from PBMCs. Subset: CD45RA+ positively selected. The gene calls are TRBV5-5 and TRBJ2-4, with unresolved D. This TCR derives from a man between 18 and 35 years old in good health. Some clones in this sample may be carry-over from other donors' samples. CDR3 amino acids: CASSGQPNIQYF. The CDR3 region has the DNA TGTGCCAGCAGTGGCCAGCCAAACATTCAGTACTTC.